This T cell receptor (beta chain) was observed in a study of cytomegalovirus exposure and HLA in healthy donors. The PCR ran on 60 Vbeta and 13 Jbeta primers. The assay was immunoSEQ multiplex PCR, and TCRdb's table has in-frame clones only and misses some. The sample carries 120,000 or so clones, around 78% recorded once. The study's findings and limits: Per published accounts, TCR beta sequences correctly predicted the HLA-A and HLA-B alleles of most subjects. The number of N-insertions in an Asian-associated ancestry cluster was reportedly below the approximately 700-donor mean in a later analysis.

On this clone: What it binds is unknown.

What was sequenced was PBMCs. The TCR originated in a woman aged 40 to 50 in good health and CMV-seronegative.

The CDR3 nucleotides are TGTGCCAGCCACAAAATCTTCTATGGCTACACCTTC. Its protein is CASHKIFYGYTF. The V gene is TRBV19, the J gene TRBJ1-2; D unresolved. V was cut by 9 bases and J by 4 bases, with 12 bases left in between. This CDR3 contains 12 residues. Germline loops: CDR1 LNHDA, CDR2 SQIVND (reference sequence).